This T cell receptor beta chain is drawn from a study of technical replicates of blood from a few donors. Clones were sequenced by immunoSEQ multiplex PCR, and TCRdb holds only the in-frame ones, with some missing. Found here are 75,000 to 95,000 clones, 96% of them singletons; the top ten hold roughly 0.39%. V was shortened by 5 bases and J by 6 bases, with 16 bases between the two germline ends. Germline V gives CDR1 SGHVS, CDR2 FQNEAQ. This CDR3 spans 14 amino acids. Sequenced sample: T cells isolated from PBMCs. The genes are TRBV7-8 and TRBJ1-1; D uncertain. This TCR was recovered from a human donor in good health. CDR3 protein: CASSAGVSPSEAFF. For the CDR3, the DNA is TGTGCCAGCAGCGCCGGGGTTTCTCCGTCTGAAGCTTTCTTT.